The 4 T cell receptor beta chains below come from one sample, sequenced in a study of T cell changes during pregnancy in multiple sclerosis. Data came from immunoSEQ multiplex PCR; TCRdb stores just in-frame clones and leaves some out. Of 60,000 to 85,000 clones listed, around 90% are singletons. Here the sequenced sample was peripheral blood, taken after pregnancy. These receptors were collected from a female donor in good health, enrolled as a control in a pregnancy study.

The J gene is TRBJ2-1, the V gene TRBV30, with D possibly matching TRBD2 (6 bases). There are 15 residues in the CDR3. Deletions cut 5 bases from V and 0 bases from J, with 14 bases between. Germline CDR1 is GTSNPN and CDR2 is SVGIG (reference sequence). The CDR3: CAWAGLRDSYNEQFF. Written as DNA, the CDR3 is TGTGCCTGGGCGGGACTCCGGGACTCCTACAATGAGCAGTTCTTC.

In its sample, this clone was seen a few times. CDR3 bases: TGCGCCAGCAGTAAGGGACTAGCGGGAGGGCCGTGGGTTTTATACGAGCAGTACTTC. As protein: CASSKGLAGGPWVLYEQYF. The J gene is TRBJ2-7, the V gene TRBV10-1, with TRBD2 matching 16 bases. Looked up from germline, CDR1 is WNHNN and CDR2 is SYGVQD (reference sequence). V dropped 5 bases and J dropped 4; count of bases not matched to a gene: 14. The CDR3 covers 19 residues.

The CDR3 loop reads CASSLAGTVNSGANVLTF. The CDR3 DNA follows: TGTGCCAGCAGCTTAGCCGGGACAGTAAACTCTGGGGCCAACGTCCTGACTTTC. The V gene is TRBV7-2, the J gene TRBJ2-6; 7 bases align to TRBD1. CDR1 is SGHTA, CDR2 FQGNSA, per germline. The CDR3 extends over 18 amino acids. The junction had 5 bases not matched to a gene; V was cut back by 0 bases and J by 0 bases.

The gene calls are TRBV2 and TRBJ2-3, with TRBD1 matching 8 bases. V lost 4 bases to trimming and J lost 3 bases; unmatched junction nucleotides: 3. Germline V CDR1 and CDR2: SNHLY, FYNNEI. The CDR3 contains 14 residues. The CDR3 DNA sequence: TGTGCCAGCAGTGGGACAGGGAAGACAGATACGCAGTATTTT. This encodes CASSGTGKTDTQYF. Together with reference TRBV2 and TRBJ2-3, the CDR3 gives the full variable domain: EPEVTQTPSHQVTQMGQEVILRCVPISNHLYFYWYRQILGQKVEFLVSFYNNEISEKSEIFDDQFSVERPDGSNFTLKIRSTKLEDSAMYFCASSGTGKTDTQYFGPGTRLTVL.